What follows is one T cell receptor beta chain and its context. As yet, its antigen is unknown. The CDR3 spans 17 residues. Germline V gene data show CDR1 as SEHNR and CDR2 as FQNEAQ (reference sequence). The junction had 11 bases not matched to a gene; V was cut back by 5 bases and J by 1 base. This record belongs to a study of T cell repertoires in cytomegalovirus infection. Study at large: Matching HLA type and CMV infection were both indicated by public TCR beta signatures. Study-wide results and limits: Ex vivo responses were dominated by HLA-C-restricted CMV-specific TCR beta clonotypes.

TCRdb reprocessed the reads with MiXCR, giving one entry per CDR3 protein. Of a few hundred thousand distinct CDR3 sequences in the sample, 26% were seen once. The rearrangement joins TRBV7-9 to TRBJ2-1, with 7 bases that match TRBD2. The sample comprised PBMCs. The clonotype was recovered from a human donor in good health (CMV status not recorded). Some clones in this sample may be carry-over from other donors' samples. CDR3 region: CASSPSLAARSYNEQFF. The CDR3 nucleotides are TGTGCCAGCAGCCCCAGCCTAGCGGCCCGATCCTACAATGAGCAGTTCTTC.